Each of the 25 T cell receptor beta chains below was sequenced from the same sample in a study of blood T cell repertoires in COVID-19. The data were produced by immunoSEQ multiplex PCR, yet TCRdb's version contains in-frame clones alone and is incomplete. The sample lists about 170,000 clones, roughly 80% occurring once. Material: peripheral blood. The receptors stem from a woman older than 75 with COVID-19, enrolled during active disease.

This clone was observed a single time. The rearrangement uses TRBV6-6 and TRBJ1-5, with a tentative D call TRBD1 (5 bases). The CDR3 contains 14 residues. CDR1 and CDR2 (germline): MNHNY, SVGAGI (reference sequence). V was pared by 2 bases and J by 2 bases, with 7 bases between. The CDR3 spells CASSYMGRNQPQHF. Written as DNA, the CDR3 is TGTGCCAGCAGTTACATGGGGCGCAATCAGCCCCAGCATTTT.

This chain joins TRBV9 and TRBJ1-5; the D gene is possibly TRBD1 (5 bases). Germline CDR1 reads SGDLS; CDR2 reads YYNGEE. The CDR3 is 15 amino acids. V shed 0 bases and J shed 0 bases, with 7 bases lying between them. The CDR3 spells CASSVEGYSNQPQHF. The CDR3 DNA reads TGTGCCAGCAGCGTAGAGGGGTATAGCAATCAGCCCCAGCATTTT.

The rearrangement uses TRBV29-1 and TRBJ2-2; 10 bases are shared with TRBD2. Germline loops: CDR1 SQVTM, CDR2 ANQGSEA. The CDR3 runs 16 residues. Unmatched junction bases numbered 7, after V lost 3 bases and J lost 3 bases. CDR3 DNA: TGCAGCGTTGAGACCGGACTAGCGGAGTACACCGGGGAGCTGTTTTTT. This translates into CSVETGLAEYTGELFF.

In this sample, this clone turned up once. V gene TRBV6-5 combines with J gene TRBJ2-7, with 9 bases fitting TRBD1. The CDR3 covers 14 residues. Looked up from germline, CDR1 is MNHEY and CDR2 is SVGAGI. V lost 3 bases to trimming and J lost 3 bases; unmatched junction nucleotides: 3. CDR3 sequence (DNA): TGTGCCAGCAGTTATTTGGGACAGGGCTACGAGCAGTACTTC. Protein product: CASSYLGQGYEQYF.

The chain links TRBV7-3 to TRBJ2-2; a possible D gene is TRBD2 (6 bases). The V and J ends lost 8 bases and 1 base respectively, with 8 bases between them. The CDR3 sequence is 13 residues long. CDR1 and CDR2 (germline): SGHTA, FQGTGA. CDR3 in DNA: TGTGCCAGCGGCGGGGTGAACACCGGGGAGCTGTTTTTT. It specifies CASGGVNTGELFF.

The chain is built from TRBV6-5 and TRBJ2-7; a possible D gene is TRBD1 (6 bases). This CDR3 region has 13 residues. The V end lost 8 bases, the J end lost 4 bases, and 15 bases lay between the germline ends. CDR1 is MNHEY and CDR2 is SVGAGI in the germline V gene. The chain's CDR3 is CASVQGHYYEQYF. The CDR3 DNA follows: TGTGCCAGCGTCCAGGGACATTATTACGAGCAGTACTTC.

CDR3 residues: CASNPVSNRGLTNSPLHF. The CDR3 DNA reads TGTGCCAGCAACCCGGTCAGTAACAGGGGGCTAACTAATTCACCCCTCCACTTT. The V call is TRBV28, the J call TRBJ1-6, with 9 bases aligning to TRBD1. V shed 7 bases, J shed 6 bases, and the junction held 16 bases outside the gene matches. The CDR3 has 18 residues. Germline CDR1 and CDR2: MDHEN and SYDVKM.

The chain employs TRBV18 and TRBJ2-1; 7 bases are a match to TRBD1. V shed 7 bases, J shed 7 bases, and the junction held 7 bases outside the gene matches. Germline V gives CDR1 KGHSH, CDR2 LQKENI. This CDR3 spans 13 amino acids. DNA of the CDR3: TGTGCCAGCTTCCCCTTACAGGGGAATGAGCAGTTCTTC. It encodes CASFPLQGNEQFF.

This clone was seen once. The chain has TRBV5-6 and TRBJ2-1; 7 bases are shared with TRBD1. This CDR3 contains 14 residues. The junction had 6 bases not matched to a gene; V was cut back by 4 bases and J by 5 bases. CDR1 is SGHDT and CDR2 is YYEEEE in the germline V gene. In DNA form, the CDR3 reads TGTGCCAGCAGCCGGGACAGAACAAACAATGAGCAGTTCTTC. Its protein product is CASSRDRTNNEQFF.

Written as DNA, the CDR3 is TGTGCCAGCAGTTTCAATGGTGGCGGGAGGGCCTCTACGCAGTATTTT. Its protein product is CASSFNGGGRASTQYF. The gene calls are TRBV28 and TRBJ2-3, with 9 bases matching TRBD2. V shed 3 bases and J 8 bases; nucleotides not matched to a gene: 12. In germline, CDR1 is MDHEN, CDR2 SYDVKM. The CDR3 loop spans 16 amino acids.

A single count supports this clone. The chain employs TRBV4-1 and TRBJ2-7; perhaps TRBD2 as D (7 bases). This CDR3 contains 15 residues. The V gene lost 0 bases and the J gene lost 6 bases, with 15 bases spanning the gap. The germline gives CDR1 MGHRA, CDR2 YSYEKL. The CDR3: CASSQDPLGGLEQYF. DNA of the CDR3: TGCGCCAGCAGCCAAGATCCATTGGGGGGGCTCGAGCAGTACTTC.

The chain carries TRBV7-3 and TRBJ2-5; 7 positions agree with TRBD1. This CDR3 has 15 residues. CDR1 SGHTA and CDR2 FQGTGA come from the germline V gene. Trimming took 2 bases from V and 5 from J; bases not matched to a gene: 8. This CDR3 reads CASSLGHRGGETQYF. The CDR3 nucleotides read TGTGCCAGCAGCTTAGGGCACAGGGGTGGGGAGACCCAGTACTTC.

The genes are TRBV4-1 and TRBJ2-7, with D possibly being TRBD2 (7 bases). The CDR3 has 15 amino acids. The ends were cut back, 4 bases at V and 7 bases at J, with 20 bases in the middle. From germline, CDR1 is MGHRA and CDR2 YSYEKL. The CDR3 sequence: CASSPLAGASEEQYF. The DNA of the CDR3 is TGCGCCAGCAGCCCCCTTGCGGGGGCCTCTGAAGAGCAGTACTTC.

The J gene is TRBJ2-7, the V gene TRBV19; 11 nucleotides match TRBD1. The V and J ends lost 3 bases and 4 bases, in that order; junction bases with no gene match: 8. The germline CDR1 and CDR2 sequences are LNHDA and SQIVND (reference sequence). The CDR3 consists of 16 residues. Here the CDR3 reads CASSMRTGGMTYEQYF. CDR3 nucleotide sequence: TGTGCCAGTAGTATGCGGACAGGGGGCATGACGTACGAGCAGTACTTC.

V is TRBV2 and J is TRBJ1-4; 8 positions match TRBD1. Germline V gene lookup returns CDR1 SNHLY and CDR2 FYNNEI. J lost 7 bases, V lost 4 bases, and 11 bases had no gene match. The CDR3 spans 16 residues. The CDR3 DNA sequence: TGTGCCAGCAGTGGAAGCCAGGGGGCTATTCCTGAAAAACTGTTTTTT. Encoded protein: CASSGSQGAIPEKLFF.

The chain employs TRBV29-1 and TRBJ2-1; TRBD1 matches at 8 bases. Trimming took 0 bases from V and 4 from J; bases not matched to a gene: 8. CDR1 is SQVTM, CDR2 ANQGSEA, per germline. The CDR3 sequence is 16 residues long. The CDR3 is CSVEDPTGTGYNEQFF. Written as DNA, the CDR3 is TGCAGCGTTGAAGACCCAACCGGGACAGGATACAATGAGCAGTTCTTC.

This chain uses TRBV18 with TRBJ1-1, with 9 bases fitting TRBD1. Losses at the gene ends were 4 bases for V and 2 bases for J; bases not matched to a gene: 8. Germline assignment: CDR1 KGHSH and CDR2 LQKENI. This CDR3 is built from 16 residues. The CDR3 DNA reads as TGTGCCAGCTCACAACGACAGGGGGGACTTAACACTGAAGCTTTCTTT. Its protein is CASSQRQGGLNTEAFF.

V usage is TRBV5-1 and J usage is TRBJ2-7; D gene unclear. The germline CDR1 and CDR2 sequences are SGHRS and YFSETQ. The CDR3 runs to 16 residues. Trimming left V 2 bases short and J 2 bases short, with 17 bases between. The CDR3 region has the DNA TGCGCCAGCAGCTTAGCATCCCCGCCACCGCCCTACGAGCAGTACTTC. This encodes CASSLASPPPPYEQYF.

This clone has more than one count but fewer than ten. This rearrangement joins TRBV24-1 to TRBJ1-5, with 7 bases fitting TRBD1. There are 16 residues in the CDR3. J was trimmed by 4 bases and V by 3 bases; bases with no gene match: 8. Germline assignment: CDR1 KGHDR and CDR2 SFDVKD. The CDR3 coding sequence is TGTGCCACCAGTGATACCCAGGGGGAGCAAAATCAGCCCCAGCATTTT. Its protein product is CATSDTQGEQNQPQHF.

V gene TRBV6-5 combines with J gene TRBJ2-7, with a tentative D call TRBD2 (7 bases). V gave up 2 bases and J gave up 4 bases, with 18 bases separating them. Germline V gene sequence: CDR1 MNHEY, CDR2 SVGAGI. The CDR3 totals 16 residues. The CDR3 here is CASSYGGATVLYEQYF. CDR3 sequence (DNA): TGTGCCAGCAGTTACGGGGGGGCTACGGTGTTGTACGAGCAGTACTTC.

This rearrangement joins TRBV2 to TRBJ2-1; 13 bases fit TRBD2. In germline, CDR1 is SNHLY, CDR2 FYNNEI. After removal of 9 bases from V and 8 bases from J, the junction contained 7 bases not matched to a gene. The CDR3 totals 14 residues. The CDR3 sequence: CARRLGLAGDEQFF. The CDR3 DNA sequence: TGTGCCAGGAGACTAGGACTAGCGGGAGATGAGCAGTTCTTC.

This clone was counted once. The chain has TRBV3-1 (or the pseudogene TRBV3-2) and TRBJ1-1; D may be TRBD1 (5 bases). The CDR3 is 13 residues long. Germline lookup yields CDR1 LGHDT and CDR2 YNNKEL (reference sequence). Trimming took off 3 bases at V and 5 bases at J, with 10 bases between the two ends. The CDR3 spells CASSHREGTEAFF. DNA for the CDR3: TGTGCCAGCAGCCACAGGGAGGGGACTGAAGCTTTCTTT.

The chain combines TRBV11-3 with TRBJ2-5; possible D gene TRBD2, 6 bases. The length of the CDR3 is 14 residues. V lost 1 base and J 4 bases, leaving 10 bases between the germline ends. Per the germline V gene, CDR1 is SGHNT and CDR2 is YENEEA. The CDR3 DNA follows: TGTGCCAGCAGCTTAGGTGCGGGGCGAGAGACCCAGTACTTC. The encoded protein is CASSLGAGRETQYF.

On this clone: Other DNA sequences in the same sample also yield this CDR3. CDR3 sequence reads: CASSPTGPYGYTF. DNA for the CDR3: TGCGCCAGCAGTCCGACAGGGCCCTATGGCTACACCTTC. The rearrangement links TRBV5-1 to TRBJ1-2, with TRBD1 identical over 7 bases. The ends lost 5 bases at V and 4 bases at J; junction bases unmatched: 5. The CDR3 runs to 13 residues. CDR1 is SGHRS, CDR2 YFSETQ, per germline. Filled out from reference TRBV5-1 and TRBJ1-2, the complete variable domain reads KAGVTQTPRYLIKTRGQQVTLSCSPISGHRSVSWYQQTPGQGLQFLFEYFSETQRNKGNFPGRFSGRQFSNSRSEMNVSTLELGDSALYLCASSPTGPYGYTFGSGTRLTVV.

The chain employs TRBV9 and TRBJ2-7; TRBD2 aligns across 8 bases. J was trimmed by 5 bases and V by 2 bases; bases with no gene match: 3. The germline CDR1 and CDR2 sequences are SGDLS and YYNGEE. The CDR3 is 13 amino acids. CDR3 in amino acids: CASSVAGGHEQYF. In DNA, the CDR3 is TGTGCCAGCAGCGTGGCGGGGGGTCACGAGCAGTACTTC.